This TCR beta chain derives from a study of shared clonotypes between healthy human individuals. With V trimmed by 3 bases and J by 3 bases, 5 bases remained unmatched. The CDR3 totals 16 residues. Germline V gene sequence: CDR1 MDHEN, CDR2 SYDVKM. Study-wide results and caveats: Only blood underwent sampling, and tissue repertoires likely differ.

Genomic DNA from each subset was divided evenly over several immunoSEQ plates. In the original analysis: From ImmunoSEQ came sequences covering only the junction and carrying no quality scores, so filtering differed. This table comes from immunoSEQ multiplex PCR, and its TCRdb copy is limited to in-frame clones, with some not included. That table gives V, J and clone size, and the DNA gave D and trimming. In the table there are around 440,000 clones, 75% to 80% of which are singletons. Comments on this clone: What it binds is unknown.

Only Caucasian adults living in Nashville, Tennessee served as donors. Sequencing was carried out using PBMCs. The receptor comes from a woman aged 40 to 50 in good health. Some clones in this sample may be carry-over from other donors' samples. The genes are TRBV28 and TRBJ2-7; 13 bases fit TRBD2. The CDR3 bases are TGTGCCAGCAGTTTTCCCAGACTAGCGGGAGGCTACGAGCAGTACTTC. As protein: CASSFPRLAGGYEQYF.